This T cell receptor (beta chain) originates from a study of blood T cell repertoires in COVID-19. About the study: The United States, Italy and Spain provided the acute and convalescent COVID-19 samples. In each case, the material was cDNA or gDNA derived from T cells, B-cell-depleted T cells, or PBMCs.

As originally analysed: Counts of nucleated cells, estimated from reference gene primer amplification, were obtained. The data were produced by immunoSEQ multiplex PCR, yet TCRdb's version contains in-frame clones alone and is incomplete. D and trimming were read from the DNA, whereas the V and J calls and clone size are those reported in that table. Seen here are a few hundred thousand clones, over 80% observed once, and the top ten hold about 1.9%. The material sequenced was peripheral blood. The source of this sequence is a man between 25 and 39 years old who had recovered from COVID-19.

Written as DNA, the CDR3 is TGCGCCACCCTCAGGAGGGGGGGGCCTGCAACTAATGAAAAACTGTTTTTT. Residues: CATLRRGGPATNEKLFF. J is TRBJ1-4 and V is TRBV10-1; D possibly corresponds to TRBD1 (6 bases). Germline CDR1 reads WNHNN; CDR2 reads SYGVQD (reference sequence). The CDR3 spans 17 residues. Trimming shortened V by 10 bases and J by 0 bases, and 21 bases separated the two germline ends.